A selection of T cell receptor beta chains follows, all from one sample in a study of Graves' ophthalmopathy and Graves' hyperthyroidism. TCRdb independently ran MiXCR on the multiplex PCR reads; one entry per CDR3 protein. The table includes around 1,200,000 distinct CDR3 sequences, 35% to 45% detected once. Specimen: peripheral blood or thyroid tissue (not recorded which). These receptors originate from an adult man with Graves' hyperthyroidism. Both conserved end residues are part of each CDR3. A D gene is named only where the DNA matches it firmly. Size is stated for part of the rows, as once, few or many counts, or as a class when the clone is expanded.

few	TRBV5-1	-	TRBJ2-3	TGCGCCAGCAGCACCGGGACGGTAGGCACAGATACGCAGTATTTT	CASSTGTVGTDTQYF
-	TRBV20-1	-	TRBJ2-7	TGCAGTGCTAGAGATATGGGCCGATTCTACGAGCAGTACTTC	CSARDMGRFYEQYF
many	TRBV6-2/TRBV6-3	-	TRBJ2-7	TGTGCCAGCAGTATGGGGGGCGAGCAGTACTTC	CASSMGGEQYF
few	TRBV30	-	TRBJ2-2	TGTGCCTGGAAGGGCACCGGGGAGCTGTTTTTT	CAWKGTGELFF
-	TRBV12-3/TRBV12-4	-	TRBJ1-1	TGTGCCAGCAGGAAAGGATTTGGGGGGCCTGGAGGAACTGAAGCTTTCTTT	CASRKGFGGPGGTEAFF
-	TRBV15	-	TRBJ1-1	TGTGCCACCAGCAGAGAGGGTCGCACTGAAGCTTTCTTT	CATSREGRTEAFF
-	TRBV10-3	-	TRBJ2-7	TGTGCCACCGAAGACCGGAGCCGTACCTACGAGCAGTACTTC	CATEDRSRTYEQYF
-	TRBV7-2	-	TRBJ1-2	TGTGCCAGCAGCTTAGGGGGCGGGCCCCATGGCTACACCTTC	CASSLGGGPHGYTF
-	TRBV19	-	TRBJ2-2	TGTGCCAGTATAGCACTCACCGGGGAGCTGTTTTTT	CASIALTGELFF
many	TRBV25-1	TRBD1	TRBJ1-4	TGTGCCAGCAGTGATCCACAGGGGATAGTAAATGAAAAACTGTTTTTT	CASSDPQGIVNEKLFF
-	TRBV10-3	-	TRBJ2-7	TGTGCCACCAGACAGGATCTAGTCTACGAGCAGTACTTC	CATRQDLVYEQYF
-	TRBV12-3/TRBV12-4	-	TRBJ2-7	TGTGCCAGCAGTCCCCTAGACGGCGGAACCTACGAGCAGTACTTC	CASSPLDGGTYEQYF
many	TRBV7-2	-	TRBJ2-5	TGTGCCAGCAGCTTGGCTACTAGCAGGGAGACCCAGTACTTC	CASSLATSRETQYF
-	TRBV12-3/TRBV12-4	-	TRBJ1-6	TGTGCCAGCAGTCCCGCGGGAGTCTATAATTCACCCCTCCACTTT	CASSPAGVYNSPLHF
-	TRBV19	TRBD1	TRBJ1-1	TGTGCCACTACGGACAGGGTAACTGAAGCTTTCTTT	CATTDRVTEAFF
-	TRBV12-3/TRBV12-4	TRBD1	TRBJ2-7	TGTGCCAGCAGTTGGTCAGGGGGCGCCTCCTACGAGCAGTACTTC	CASSWSGGASYEQYF
-	TRBV10-3	TRBD1	TRBJ2-5	TGTGCCAGTGACGAACCCGGGACAGGGGAAGAGACCCAGTACTTC	CASDEPGTGEETQYF
few	TRBV20-1	-	TRBJ2-7	TGCAGTGCTAGATCTGACAAGAATAACTACGAGCAGTACTTC	CSARSDKNNYEQYF
many	TRBV2	-	TRBJ2-5	TGTGCCAGCAGCGGGGGTTCCAACCAAGAGACCCAGTACTTC	CASSGGSNQETQYF
few	TRBV4-1	-	TRBJ2-2	TGCGCCAGCAGCCATTATGAGAACACCGGGGAGCTGTTTTTT	CASSHYENTGELFF